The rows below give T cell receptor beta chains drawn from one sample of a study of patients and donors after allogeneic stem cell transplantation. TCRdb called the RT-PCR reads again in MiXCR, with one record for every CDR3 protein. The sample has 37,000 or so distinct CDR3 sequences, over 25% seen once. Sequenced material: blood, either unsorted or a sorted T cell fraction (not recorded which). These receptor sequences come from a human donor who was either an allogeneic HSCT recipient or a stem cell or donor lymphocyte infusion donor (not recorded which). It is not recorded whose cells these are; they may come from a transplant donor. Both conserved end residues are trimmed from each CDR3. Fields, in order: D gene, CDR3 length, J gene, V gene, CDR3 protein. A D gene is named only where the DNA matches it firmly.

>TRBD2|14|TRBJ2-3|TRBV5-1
ASSQGLAGFADTQY
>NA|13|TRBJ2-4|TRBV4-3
ASSQEGGAKNIQY
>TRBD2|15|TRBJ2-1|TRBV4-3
ASSQVASGRLKNEQF
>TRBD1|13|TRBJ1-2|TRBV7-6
ASSSPLAGQEGYT
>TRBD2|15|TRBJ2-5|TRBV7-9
ASSLATAGGVEETQY
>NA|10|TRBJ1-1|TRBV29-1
SVAVVNTEAF
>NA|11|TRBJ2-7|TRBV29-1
SVVGRYSYEQY
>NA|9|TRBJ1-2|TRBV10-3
AISVAQTLT
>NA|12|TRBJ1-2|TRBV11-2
ASSLLGGAFGYT
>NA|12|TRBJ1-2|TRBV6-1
ASSEVTANYGYT
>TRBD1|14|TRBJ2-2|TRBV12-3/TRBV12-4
ASSWPGQSKIGELF
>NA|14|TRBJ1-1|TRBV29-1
SVEGTRAGHHTEAF
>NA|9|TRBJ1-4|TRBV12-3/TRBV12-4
ASSLREKLF
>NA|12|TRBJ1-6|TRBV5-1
ASSLAGDRSPLH
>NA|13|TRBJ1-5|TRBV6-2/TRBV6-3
ASRPPRGSNQPQH
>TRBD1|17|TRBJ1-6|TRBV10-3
AIRGFSGTGAIGNSPLH
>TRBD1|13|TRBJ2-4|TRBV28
ASSPLGQGREVQY
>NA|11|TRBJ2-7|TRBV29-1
SVDARGNYEQY
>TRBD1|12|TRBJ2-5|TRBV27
ASSFAGGRETQY
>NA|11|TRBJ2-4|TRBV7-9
ASSWVAKNIQY
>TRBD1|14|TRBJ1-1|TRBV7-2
ASSWAGTASNTEAF
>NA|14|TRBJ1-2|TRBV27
ASSPGLFQEDYGYT
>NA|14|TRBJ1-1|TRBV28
ASSLLLKVRGTEAF
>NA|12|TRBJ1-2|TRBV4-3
ASSHHRKGYGYT
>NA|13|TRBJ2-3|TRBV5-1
ASSSQQTLTDTQY
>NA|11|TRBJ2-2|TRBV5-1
ASTLGLTGELF
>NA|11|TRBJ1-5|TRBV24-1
ATSDQISQPQH
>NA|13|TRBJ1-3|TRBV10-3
AISENTAPGNTIY
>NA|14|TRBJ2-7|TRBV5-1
ASSLLWTRSSYEQY
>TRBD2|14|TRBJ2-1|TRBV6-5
ASSRLAGGIYNEQF
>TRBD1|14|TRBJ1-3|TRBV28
ASSYRTGLTGNTIY
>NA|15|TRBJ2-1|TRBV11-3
ASSLDPQGYDTNEQF
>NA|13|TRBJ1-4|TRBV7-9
ASSLGAATNEKLF
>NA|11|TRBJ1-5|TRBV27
ASSLKSNQPQH
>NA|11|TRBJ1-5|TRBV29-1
SLLGNNNQPQH
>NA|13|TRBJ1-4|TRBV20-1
SVLPDENQSEKLF
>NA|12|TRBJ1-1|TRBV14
ASGTKDMNTEAF
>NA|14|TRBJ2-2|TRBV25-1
ASSETTPWNTGELF
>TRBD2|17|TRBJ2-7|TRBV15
ATSRVYPRAGDGSYEQY
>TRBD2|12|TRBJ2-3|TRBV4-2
ASSPRGGADTQY
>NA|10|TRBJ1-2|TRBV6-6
ASTRGPGGYT
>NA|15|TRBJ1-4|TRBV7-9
ASSLVTAKLTGEKLF
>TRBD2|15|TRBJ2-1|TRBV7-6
ASSLFPGLADYNEQF
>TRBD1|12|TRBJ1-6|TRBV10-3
ASHTGTENSPLH
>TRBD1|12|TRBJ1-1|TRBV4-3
ASSQGDRVAEAF
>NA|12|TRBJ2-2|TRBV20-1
SARLQGRAGELF
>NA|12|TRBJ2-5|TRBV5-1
ASSAWEAPETQY
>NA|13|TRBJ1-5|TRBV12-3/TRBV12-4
ASSPTGGQFQPQH
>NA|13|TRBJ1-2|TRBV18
ASSPHAWSNYGYT